One sample yielded the 10 T cell receptor beta chains listed below, sequenced in a study of shared clonotypes between healthy human individuals. Profiling relied on immunoSEQ multiplex PCR, and the TCRdb table lists in-frame clones only, not all of them. Of 2 million to 2.5 million clones listed, around 90% are singletons. Input material: naive CD4+ T cells from PBMCs. Regarding subset: CD45RA+ positively selected. These receptors were taken from a man between 18 and 35 years old in good health. Some clones in this sample may be carry-over from other donors' samples.

J is TRBJ1-5 and V is TRBV6-1; a weak D match, TRBD1 (5 bases). The CDR3 is 13 residues long. CDR1 and CDR2 (germline): MNHNS, SASEGT. Trimming cost V 7 bases and J 4 bases, with 11 bases left between them. The CDR3 spells CASNLRGNQPQHF. The CDR3 bases are TGTGCCAGCAATTTGAGGGGAAATCAGCCCCAGCATTTT.

V gene TRBV25-1 combines with J gene TRBJ2-5; D is perhaps TRBD1 or TRBD2 (5 bases each). CDR1 is MGHDK, CDR2 SYGVNS, per germline. The CDR3 is made up of 16 amino acids. V dropped 0 bases and J dropped 3 bases, with 14 bases sitting between them. CDR3 coding DNA: TGTGCCAGCAGTGAATATCGGCCAGGGAGCAAAGAGACCCAGTACTTC. It translates to CASSEYRPGSKETQYF.

V usage is TRBV5-1 and J usage is TRBJ2-2; 11 nucleotides line up with TRBD2. The CDR3 spans 17 residues. Germline CDR1 and CDR2: SGHRS and YFSETQ. Germline trimming cut 0 bases from V and 1 base from J; bases unmatched to any gene: 2. This chain's CDR3 is CASSLGLAGLNTGELFF. In DNA, the CDR3 is TGCGCCAGCAGCTTGGGACTAGCGGGGTTGAACACCGGGGAGCTGTTTTTT. The entire variable domain, with the rest obtained from reference TRBV5-1 and TRBJ2-2, is as follows: KAGVTQTPRYLIKTRGQQVTLSCSPISGHRSVSWYQQTPGQGLQFLFEYFSETQRNKGNFPGRFSGRQFSNSRSEMNVSTLELGDSALYLCASSLGLAGLNTGELFFGEGSRLTVL.

V is TRBV28 and J is TRBJ2-3; maybe TRBD2 (6 bases). With 7 bases removed from V and 4 bases from J, the gap between germline ends came to 15 bases. The CDR3 spans 14 residues. The germline CDR1 and CDR2 sequences are MDHEN and SYDVKM. The DNA of the CDR3 is TGTGCCAGCATTAGATCACGGGGGTCAGATACGCAGTATTTT. It yields the protein CASIRSRGSDTQYF. The full variable domain, completed using reference TRBV28 and TRBJ2-3, is DVKVTQSSRYLVKRTGEKVFLECVQDMDHENMFWYRQDPGLGLRLIYFSYDVKMKEKGDIPEGYSVSREKKERFSLILESASTNQTSMYLCASIRSRGSDTQYFGPGTRLTVL.

The chain joins TRBV25-1 to TRBJ1-5, with a tentative D call TRBD1 (6 bases). Germline loops: CDR1 MGHDK, CDR2 SYGVNS. CDR3 length: 14 residues. Trimming removed 4 bases from V and 3 bases from J, with 10 bases in between. The CDR3 spells CASSGGTYNQPQHF. The CDR3 nucleotides read TGTGCCAGCAGTGGGGGGACATACAATCAGCCCCAGCATTTT.

The genes are TRBV5-8 and TRBJ2-7; 9 nucleotides align to TRBD2. This CDR3 comprises 14 residues. Germline V gene lookup returns CDR1 SGHTS and CDR2 YDEGEE. Germline trimming cut 6 bases from V and 6 bases from J; bases unmatched to any gene: 10. CDR3 nucleotide sequence: TGTGCCAGCACCTTAACCGGGACTAGCACCGAGCAGTACTTC. Translating it yields CASTLTGTSTEQYF. The variable domain in full, completed from reference TRBV5-8 and TRBJ2-7, reads EAGVTQSPTHLIKTRGQQATLRCSPISGHTSVYWYQQALGLGLQFLLWYDEGEERNRGNFPPRFSGRQFPNYSSELNVNALELEDSALYLCASTLTGTSTEQYFGPGTRLTVT.

Only one count was recorded for this clone. J is TRBJ2-1 and V is TRBV5-1, with 9 bases fitting TRBD1. J lost 6 bases, V lost 4 bases, and 5 bases had no gene match. CDR3 length: 14 amino acids. The germline CDR1 and CDR2 sequences are SGHRS and YFSETQ. The CDR3 sequence: CASSRDREVNEQFF. The CDR3 DNA sequence: TGCGCCAGCAGCCGGGACAGGGAGGTCAATGAGCAGTTCTTC.

CDR3 region: CASSWQGEGPDVLTF. The DNA for the CDR3 is TGTGCCAGCAGTTGGCAAGGGGAGGGGCCAGACGTCCTGACTTTC. The genes are TRBV28 and TRBJ2-6; the match to TRBD2 covers 7 bases. Germline V gives CDR1 MDHEN, CDR2 SYDVKM. The CDR3 totals 15 residues. After removal of 4 bases from V and 11 bases from J, the junction contained 11 bases not matched to a gene.

Points on this clone: This specimen includes other DNA sequences encoding the same CDR3. In nucleotides, the CDR3 is TGTGCCAGCAGCGTAGCGGGAGCATCCTACAATGAGCAGTTCTTC. Amino acids: CASSVAGASYNEQFF. This chain links TRBV9 with TRBJ2-1, with TRBD2 as a possible D gene (6 bases). V was shortened by 0 bases and J by 1 base, with 8 bases between the two germline ends. Germline lookup yields CDR1 SGDLS and CDR2 YYNGEE. The CDR3 spans 15 residues.

The chain combines TRBV6-1 with TRBJ2-7, with D unclear. CDR3 length equals 16 residues. The germline CDR1 and CDR2 sequences are MNHNS and SASEGT. Trimming pared 0 bases from V and 5 bases from J, leaving 17 bases between. The CDR3 spells CASSEANWYQHHEQYF. CDR3 bases: TGTGCCAGCAGTGAAGCGAACTGGTATCAACACCACGAGCAGTACTTC.